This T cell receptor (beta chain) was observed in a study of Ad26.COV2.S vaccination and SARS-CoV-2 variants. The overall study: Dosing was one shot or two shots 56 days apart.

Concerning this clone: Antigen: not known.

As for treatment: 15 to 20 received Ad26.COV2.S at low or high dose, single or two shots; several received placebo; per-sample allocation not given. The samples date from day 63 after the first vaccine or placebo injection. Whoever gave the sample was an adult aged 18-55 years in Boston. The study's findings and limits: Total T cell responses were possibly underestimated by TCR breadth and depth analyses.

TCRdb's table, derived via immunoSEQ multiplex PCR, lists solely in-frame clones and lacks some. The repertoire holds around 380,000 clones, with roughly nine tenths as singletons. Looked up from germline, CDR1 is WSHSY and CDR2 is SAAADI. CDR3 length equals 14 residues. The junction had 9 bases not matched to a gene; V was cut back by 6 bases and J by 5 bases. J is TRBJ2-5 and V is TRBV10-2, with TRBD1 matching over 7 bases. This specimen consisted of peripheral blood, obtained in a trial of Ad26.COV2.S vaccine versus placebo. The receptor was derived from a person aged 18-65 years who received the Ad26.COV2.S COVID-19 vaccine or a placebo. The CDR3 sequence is CASRATGLGETQYF. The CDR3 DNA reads TGCGCCAGCAGGGCGACAGGGTTGGGGGAGACCCAGTACTTC.